Presented here are 10 T cell receptor beta chains from one specimen sequenced in a study of blood T cell repertoires in COVID-19. Measured with immunoSEQ multiplex PCR; TCRdb has only the in-frame clones, and not every one. Of 300,000 to 450,000 clones detected, around 87% appear once; the ten largest clones hold 2% to 2.5%. The specimen was peripheral blood. The receptors come from a woman aged 60-70 years with COVID-19, enrolled during active disease.

The sample holds one count of this clone. The chain has TRBV27 and TRBJ2-1; 8 nucleotides agree with TRBD1. V gave up 6 bases and J gave up 5 bases; unmatched junction bases: 9. The CDR3 covers 15 residues. Germline lookup yields CDR1 MNHEY and CDR2 SMNVEV (reference sequence). The CDR3 protein is CASSLERTGHNEQFF. DNA for the CDR3: TGTGCCAGCAGCTTGGAAAGGACAGGGCACAATGAGCAGTTCTTC.

V usage is TRBV19 and J usage is TRBJ1-1; 7 positions agree with TRBD1. The CDR3 is made up of 15 amino acids. Germline trimming cut 4 bases from V and 1 base from J; bases unmatched to any gene: 6. The germline V gene has CDR1 LNHDA and CDR2 SQIVND (reference sequence). CDR3 DNA sequence: TGTGCCAGTAGTAGAGGAGGGGACAGGAACACTGAAGCTTTCTTT. Amino acids: CASSRGGDRNTEAFF. Filled out from reference TRBV19 and TRBJ1-1, the complete variable domain reads DGGITQSPKYLFRKEGQNVTLSCEQNLNHDAMYWYRQDPGQGLRLIYYSQIVNDFQKGDIAEGYSVSREKKESFPLTVTSAQKNPTAFYLCASSRGGDRNTEAFFGQGTRLTVV.

V and J are TRBV7-2 and TRBJ1-6; 11 bases fit TRBD1. The V and J ends lost 5 bases and 3 bases, in that order; junction bases with no gene match: 9. Germline V CDR1 and CDR2: SGHTA, FQGNSA. The CDR3 contains 18 residues. The chain's CDR3 is CASSLWTGGDYYNSPLHF. The CDR3 DNA sequence: TGTGCCAGCAGCCTTTGGACAGGGGGCGACTACTATAATTCACCCCTCCACTTT.

This chain links TRBV6-5 with TRBJ1-2; D remains ambiguous. CDR1 MNHEY and CDR2 SVGAGI come from the germline V gene. The V end lost 11 bases, the J end lost 8 bases, and 18 bases lay between the germline ends. The CDR3 is 12 residues long. This CDR3 reads CAAVLPTGGYTF. The CDR3 DNA is TGTGCCGCAGTTCTACCCACGGGGGGCTACACCTTC.

As for this clone: Other DNA variants within this sample encode the same CDR3. The genes are TRBV6-5 and TRBJ1-2; D not certain. Germline CDR1 and CDR2: MNHEY and SVGAGI. The CDR3 consists of 13 residues. Between the trimmed V and J ends, which lost 6 bases and 2 bases, there was a span of 10 bases. In DNA form, the CDR3 reads TGTGCCAGCAGAGAGACTGGAAACTATGGCTACACCTTC. Its protein product is CASRETGNYGYTF.

This clone was observed a single time. CDR3 protein: CASSLGTEDTEAFF. Written as DNA, the CDR3 is TGCGCCAGCAGCCTGGGGACAGAGGACACTGAAGCTTTCTTT. V usage is TRBV5-1 and J usage is TRBJ1-1, with 7 bases matching TRBD1. V shed 4 bases and J 3 bases; nucleotides not matched to a gene: 6. The germline gives CDR1 SGHRS, CDR2 YFSETQ. This CDR3 region has 14 residues.

The rearrangement joins TRBV7-9 to TRBJ1-6; no clear D. In germline, CDR1 is SEHNR, CDR2 FQNEAQ (reference sequence). V was trimmed by 1 base and J by 5 bases, leaving 12 bases between them. This CDR3 contains 16 residues. CDR3 DNA: TGTGCCAGCAGCTTAGAACGGGTGACGAATAATTCACCCCTCCACTTT. Protein product: CASSLERVTNNSPLHF.

This clone was counted a few times. The chain has TRBV2 and TRBJ1-4; the D gene is possibly TRBD1 (6 bases). Germline V gives CDR1 SNHLY, CDR2 FYNNEI. The germline V and J ends were trimmed by 6 bases and 8 bases, with 19 bases remaining between them. CDR3 length: 15 amino acids. The CDR3 nucleotides read TGTGCCAGCAGGACTGATGGGACATGGACAGAAAAACTGTTTTTT. Encoded protein: CASRTDGTWTEKLFF. Using reference TRBV2 and TRBJ1-4 for the parts outside the CDR3, the full variable domain is EPEVTQTPSHQVTQMGQEVILRCVPISNHLYFYWYRQILGQKVEFLVSFYNNEISEKSEIFDDQFSVERPDGSNFTLKIRSTKLEDSAMYFCASRTDGTWTEKLFFGSGTQLSVL.

This chain links TRBV6-6 with TRBJ2-1; a weak D match, TRBD2 (7 bases). The CDR3 is made up of 16 amino acids. Germline CDR1 reads MNHNY; CDR2 reads SVGAGI (reference sequence). Trimming cost V 0 bases and J 4 bases, with 13 bases left between them. CDR3 residues: CASSYSTGGGYNEQFF. In nucleotides, the CDR3 is TGTGCCAGCAGTTACTCGACGGGGGGCGGTTACAATGAGCAGTTCTTC.

The CDR3 here is CAGRGGLHGTQYF. The CDR3 DNA reads as TGTGCCGGCCGAGGGGGCCTCCACGGAACGCAGTATTTT. The chain carries TRBV6-6 and TRBJ2-3, with 7 nucleotides matching TRBD1. This CDR3 has 13 amino acids. Germline CDR1 and CDR2: MNHNY and SVGAGI (reference sequence). J lost 9 bases, V lost 11 bases, and 14 bases had no gene match.